This T cell receptor beta chain was recorded in a study of OX40 agonist ivuxolimab in advanced cancers. Across the whole study: The study treated patients with ivuxolimab, an agonistic anti-OX40 (CD134) antibody.

The method was immunoSEQ multiplex PCR; TCRdb's version includes in-frame clones alone and lacks a portion of them. The sample has about 98,000 clones; around nine tenths are singletons. After removal of 0 bases from V and 6 bases from J, the junction contained 5 bases not matched to a gene. Germline V gene sequence: CDR1 SGHRS, CDR2 YFSETQ. The CDR3 extends over 14 amino acids. The chain uses TRBV5-1 and TRBJ2-5, with 7 nucleotides matching TRBD1. The receptor comes from an adult with an advanced solid tumor such as melanoma, head and neck, liver or kidney cancer. Sequences were derived from CD4+ or CD8+ T cells sorted from blood, sampled in a trial of the OX40 agonist ivuxolimab. In DNA form, the CDR3 reads TGCGCCAGCAGCTTGGGAGGGGGCTTACAGACCCAGTACTTC. Protein: CASSLGGGLQTQYF. Drawing the rest from reference TRBV5-1 and TRBJ2-5, the complete variable domain is KAGVTQTPRYLIKTRGQQVTLSCSPISGHRSVSWYQQTPGQGLQFLFEYFSETQRNKGNFPGRFSGRQFSNSRSEMNVSTLELGDSALYLCASSLGGGLQTQYFGPGTRLLVL.